This T cell receptor beta chain was profiled in a study of blood T cell repertoires in COVID-19. The germline V gene has CDR1 SGHTA and CDR2 FQGTGA. CDR3 length: 16 amino acids. Trimming cost V 4 bases and J 7 bases; bases outside gene matches: 12. Assay: immunoSEQ multiplex PCR; the TCRdb copy retains only in-frame clones and omits some. The data contain more than 350,000 clones, 80% to 90% of them seen just once; the ten biggest clones take up roughly 9.4%. This clone occurred once. The chain couples TRBV7-3 to TRBJ2-5, with 10 bases that match TRBD2. Sequenced sample: PBMCs or T cells enriched from blood (not recorded which). The clonotype originates from a woman aged 45-65 years who had recovered from COVID-19. The CDR3 DNA follows: TGTGCCAGCAGCTCCCTCAGCGGGGGGGCCGAGGCGACCCAGTACTTC. Its translation is CASSSLSGGAEATQYF.